These T cell receptor beta chains were read from a single sample in a study of Graves' ophthalmopathy and Graves' hyperthyroidism. TCRdb itself ran the multiplex PCR reads through MiXCR, one entry per CDR3 protein. The sample lists 350,000 to 450,000 distinct CDR3 sequences, more than 20% seen once, with roughly 3% in the top ten. Specimen: peripheral blood. The receptors stem from a woman younger than 30 with stable Graves' hyperthyroidism. Each CDR3 is given with its conserved first and last residue. Each record gives: J gene, clone size, V gene, D gene, CDR3 length, CDR3 DNA, CDR3 protein. D genes are given only for firm matches. Only part of the rows carry a size: once, few, many, or a class if the clone is expanded.

TRBJ1-2 many TRBV20-1 TRBD1 13 TGCAGTGCTAGGGGGACAGGGGATCTTGGCTACACCTTC CSARGTGDLGYTF
TRBJ2-7 NA TRBV28 TRBD1 17 TGTGCCAGCAGTTTACCAGGACAGGGTGAGGGGGTCTACGAGCAGTACTTC CASSLPGQGEGVYEQYF
TRBJ1-5 many TRBV5-1 NA 15 TGCGCCAGCAGGGCGAGTTATGATAGCAATCAGCCCCAGCATTTT CASRASYDSNQPQHF
TRBJ2-7 many TRBV15 NA 14 TGTGCCACCAGCAGAGGCCTAGTAAACTACGAGCAGTACTTC CATSRGLVNYEQYF
TRBJ1-2 NA TRBV12-3/TRBV12-4 TRBD1 13 TGTGCCACCAACATGGGAGGGGGCAATGGCTACACCTTC CATNMGGGNGYTF
TRBJ1-2 NA TRBV24-1 TRBD1 14 TGTGCCACCAGTGACGGACGACAGGGGGATGGCTACACCTTC CATSDGRQGDGYTF
TRBJ1-1 NA TRBV6-1 TRBD1 14 TGTGCCAGCAGTGGACCGGGACAGGGTGTTGAAGCTTTCTTT CASSGPGQGVEAFF
TRBJ1-2 many TRBV10-3 TRBD1 14 TGTGCCATCAGCGAGACAGGGTTCAACTATGGCTACACCTTC CAISETGFNYGYTF
TRBJ2-2 many TRBV27 TRBD2 16 TGTGCCAGCAGGCCCGTAGCGGGAGTTGTCACCGGGGAGCTGTTTTTT CASRPVAGVVTGELFF
TRBJ2-2 once TRBV30 TRBD2 15 TGTGCCTGGACCTTTAGCGGGAAAATCACCGGGGAGCTGTTTTTT CAWTFSGKITGELFF
TRBJ1-6 many TRBV6-5 NA 14 TGTGCCAGCAGTTTAGGACGGTTAAATTCACCCCTCCACTTT CASSLGRLNSPLHF
TRBJ2-5 many TRBV7-2 NA 14 TGTGCCAGCAGCTTAGTGCTAGATAGTGGGACCCAGTACTTC CASSLVLDSGTQYF
TRBJ1-1 many TRBV24-1 NA 13 TGTGCCACCAGTGACCTCATGAACACTGAAGCTTTCTTT CATSDLMNTEAFF
TRBJ1-2 many TRBV4-1 NA 14 TGCGCCAGCAGCCAACCCCCGGGACTGTATGGCTACACCTTC CASSQPPGLYGYTF
TRBJ2-2 many TRBV11-1 NA 16 TGTGCCAGCAGCCGACATACGGCAGGGAACACCGGGGAGCTGTTTTTT CASSRHTAGNTGELFF
TRBJ2-5 many TRBV25-1 NA 17 TGTGCCAGCAGTGATAAGGGGACTGGGATGGTATCAGAGACCCAGTACTTC CASSDKGTGMVSETQYF
TRBJ1-2 NA TRBV7-9 TRBD1 14 TGTGCCAGCAGCTACACCGGGACAGAGACCGGCTACACCTTC CASSYTGTETGYTF
TRBJ1-1 many TRBV6-1 NA 13 TGTGCCAGCAGTGACTACTTGAACACTGAAGCTTTCTTT CASSDYLNTEAFF
TRBJ2-7 many TRBV19 NA 14 TGTGCCAGTAGTCCGGGACACCGCTCCTACGAGCAGTACTTC CASSPGHRSYEQYF
TRBJ1-5 NA TRBV19 NA 13 TGTGCCAGTAGTATCGAAGGCGGGCAGCCCCAGCATTTT CASSIEGGQPQHF
TRBJ1-1 many TRBV15 TRBD1 15 TGTGCCACCAGCAGAGATCTGACAGGGGGCACTGAAGCTTTCTTT CATSRDLTGGTEAFF
TRBJ2-7 many TRBV12-3/TRBV12-4 NA 15 TGTGCCAGCAGTCCACTCCGAGGTACAGGGACCGAGCAGTACTTC CASSPLRGTGTEQYF
TRBJ1-2 few TRBV11-1 TRBD1 16 TGTGCCAGCAGCATTGTCCGGGACAGGGGGCGCCGGGGCTACACCTTC CASSIVRDRGRRGYTF
TRBJ2-5 many TRBV20-1 NA 14 TGCAGTGCTAGAGGCGGGGCAATCCAAGAGACCCAGTACTTC CSARGGAIQETQYF
TRBJ2-5 NA TRBV6-2/TRBV6-3 NA 16 TGTGCCAGCTCACCAACTTCCGGGGCCCCAAGGGAGACCCAGTACTTC CASSPTSGAPRETQYF
TRBJ1-5 many TRBV6-2/TRBV6-3 NA 13 TGTGCCAGCAGTCGCAGGGTGGATCAGCCCCAGCATTTT CASSRRVDQPQHF
TRBJ2-7 many TRBV7-2 TRBD2 15 TGTGCCAGCAGCCCGCGGGGGTTGCGCGGGTGGGAGCAGTACTTC CASSPRGLRGWEQYF
TRBJ2-6 NA TRBV28 NA 15 TGTGCCACCTCGGCAGGGGTCTCTGGGGCCAACGTCCTGACTTTC CATSAGVSGANVLTF
TRBJ1-6 many TRBV7-9 TRBD1 14 TGTGCCAGCAGCCTACAGGGGGCGCGTTCACCCCTCCACTTT CASSLQGARSPLHF
TRBJ2-7 many TRBV27 TRBD2 16 TGTGCCAGCAGTTTACGAGGGACTAGCGGGGACTGGGAGCAGTACTTC CASSLRGTSGDWEQYF
TRBJ2-7 many TRBV11-2 NA 14 TGTGCCAGCAGTAGCGTGGGGGGCCGGGGAGAGCAGTACTTC CASSSVGGRGEQYF
TRBJ2-5 NA TRBV20-1 TRBD2 15 TGCAGTGCTAGACCCCTAGCGGGCAACCAAGAGACCCAGTACTTC CSARPLAGNQETQYF
TRBJ2-2 many TRBV19 TRBD2 16 TGTGCCAGTAGTCCAGCGAGACTAGCGAAGACCGGGGAGCTGTTTTTT CASSPARLAKTGELFF